The next 18 T cell receptor beta chains were all read from a single sample in a study of cytomegalovirus exposure and HLA in healthy donors. The PCR ran on 60 Vbeta and 13 Jbeta primers. Here immunoSEQ multiplex PCR was the method, and the copy in TCRdb shows in-frame clones only, minus some. The table shows roughly 100,000 clones, with more than 60% occurring only once. Sequencing input: PBMCs. These receptors all come from a woman in her forties in good health and CMV-seropositive.

This chain joins TRBV29-1 and TRBJ1-4; TRBD1 might be the D (5 bases). CDR1 and CDR2 from the germline V gene are SQVTM and ANQGSEA. Trimming shortened V by 6 bases and J by 7 bases, and 12 bases separated the two germline ends. The CDR3 totals 12 residues. The DNA of the CDR3 is TGCAGCGTAACAGCAGGGTCTGAAAAACTGTTTTTT. The encoded protein is CSVTAGSEKLFF.

The chain employs TRBV7-2 and TRBJ2-1; a possible D gene is TRBD2 (5 bases). The germline V gene has CDR1 SGHTA and CDR2 FQGNSA. This CDR3 region has 14 residues. V lost 1 base and J 3 bases, leaving 7 bases between the germline ends. CDR3 in amino acids: CASSLGAGYNEQFF. Written as DNA, the CDR3 is TGTGCCAGCAGCTTAGGCGCGGGCTACAATGAGCAGTTCTTC.

The chain has TRBV7-9 and TRBJ2-5, with 8 positions matching TRBD2. The CDR3 is made up of 15 amino acids. The germline V gene encodes CDR1 SEHNR and CDR2 FQNEAQ (reference sequence). Trimming at V came to 4 bases and at J to 4 bases, leaving 8 bases not matched to a gene. The CDR3 DNA reads TGTGCCAGCAGCTACCCGCGACTAGCGAGAGAGACCCAGTACTTC. Amino acids: CASSYPRLARETQYF.

This clone was seen just once. The chain uses TRBV7-8 and TRBJ1-2; weak D call: TRBD1 (5 bases). Trimming removed 5 bases from V and 0 bases from J, with 22 bases in between. Germline V CDR1 and CDR2: SGHVS, FQNEAQ. This CDR3 is built from 18 residues. The CDR3 bases are TGTGCCAGCAGCGCCAACCCCATCGGACAAGATACTAACTATGGCTACACCTTC. It codes for CASSANPIGQDTNYGYTF.

The chain recombines TRBV6-1 with TRBJ1-1; D is uncertain. The V gene's germline CDR1 is MNHNS and CDR2 SASEGT. Trimming took off 2 bases at V and 8 bases at J, with 12 bases between the two ends. CDR3 length: 13 residues. The CDR3 DNA reads as TGTGCCAGCAGTGAATGGGTCCAGGTCGAAGCTTTCTTT. This sequence encodes CASSEWVQVEAFF.

This clone was detected a few times. The rearrangement uses TRBV6-1 and TRBJ2-7; 9 nucleotides match TRBD1. The CDR3 is made up of 15 amino acids. Trimming at V came to 10 bases and at J to 1 base, leaving 11 bases not matched to a gene. The germline V gene has CDR1 MNHNS and CDR2 SASEGT. As DNA, the CDR3 is TGTGCCACCACGGGGGACAGGGATAGGTCCTACGAGCAGTACTTC. Translated, it gives CATTGDRDRSYEQYF.

This chain links TRBV18 with TRBJ2-5; tentatively, D is TRBD1 (5 bases). Germline V gene sequence: CDR1 KGHSH, CDR2 LQKENI. Trimming took 2 bases from V and 3 from J, leaving 10 bases between them. The length of the CDR3 is 14 residues. The CDR3 here is CASSPNSGKETQYF. The DNA of the CDR3 is TGTGCCAGCTCACCAAACTCAGGGAAAGAGACCCAGTACTTC.

This chain connects TRBV5-4 to TRBJ1-1; D ambiguous. CDR1 SGHNT and CDR2 YYREEE come from the germline V gene (reference sequence). V was pared by 0 bases and J by 0 bases, with 3 bases between. The CDR3 has 13 amino acids. CDR3 loop: CASSLVLNTEAFF. The CDR3 DNA reads as TGTGCCAGCAGCTTGGTCTTGAACACTGAAGCTTTCTTT. The variable domain in full, with the rest retrieved from reference TRBV5-4 and TRBJ1-1, is ETGVTQSPTHLIKTRGQQVTLRCSSQSGHNTVSWYQQALGQGPQFIFQYYREEENGRGNFPPRFSGLQFPNYSSELNVNALELDDSALYLCASSLVLNTEAFFGQGTRLTVV.

The chain couples TRBV14 to TRBJ2-5; 9 nucleotides align to TRBD2. This CDR3 region has 16 residues. The trim removed 3 bases at V and 2 bases at J, leaving 7 bases unmatched. In germline, CDR1 is SGHDN, CDR2 FVKESK. CDR3 in DNA: TGTGCCAGCAGCCAGGGGGTGACTAGCGGACAAGAGACCCAGTACTTC. It specifies CASSQGVTSGQETQYF. The full variable domain, with the rest looked up from reference TRBV14 and TRBJ2-5, is EAGVTQFPSHSVIEKGQTVTLRCDPISGHDNLYWYRRVMGKEIKFLLHFVKESKQDESGMPNNRFLAERTGGTYSTLKVQPAELEDSGVYFCASSQGVTSGQETQYFGPGTRLLVL.

The chain recombines TRBV20-1 with TRBJ1-1; D ambiguous. Germline loops: CDR1 DFQATT, CDR2 SNEGSKA (reference sequence). The V end was cut by 5 bases, the J end by 2 bases, with 3 bases between. The CDR3 consists of 10 residues. The CDR3 nucleotides are TGCAGTGCTCGTAACACTGAAGCTTTCTTT. Protein product: CSARNTEAFF.

The chain is built from TRBV2 and TRBJ2-1, with TRBD2 as a possible D gene (5 bases). Germline CDR1 is SNHLY and CDR2 is FYNNEI. The CDR3 totals 13 residues. The germline V and J ends were trimmed by 6 bases and 3 bases, with 9 bases remaining between them. CDR3 coding DNA: TGTGCCAGCAGAGTCGGGATCTACAATGAGCAGTTCTTC. It is translated as CASRVGIYNEQFF.

CDR3 sequence reads: CASRGTVNTGELFF. In DNA, the CDR3 is TGTGCCAGCAGGGGGACAGTTAACACCGGGGAGCTGTTTTTT. The genes are TRBV13 and TRBJ2-2, with 7 bases fitting TRBD1. J gave up 2 bases and V 6 bases, and 3 bases lay outside the gene matches. Germline assignment: CDR1 PRHDT and CDR2 FYEKMQ (reference sequence). CDR3 size: 14 residues. Filled out from reference TRBV13 and TRBJ2-2, the complete variable domain reads AAGVIQSPRHLIKEKRETATLKCYPIPRHDTVYWYQQGPGQDPQFLISFYEKMQSDKGSIPDRFSAQQFSDYHSELNMSSLELGDSALYFCASRGTVNTGELFFGEGSRLTVL.

The chain joins TRBV6-1 to TRBJ2-1; perhaps TRBD2 as D (6 bases). In germline, CDR1 is MNHNS, CDR2 SASEGT. V lost 3 bases and J 9 bases, leaving 18 bases between the germline ends. The CDR3 loop spans 15 amino acids. The CDR3 is CASSDTGRWGVEQFF. The CDR3 DNA reads as TGTGCCAGCAGTGACACGGGACGGTGGGGGGTTGAGCAGTTCTTC.

Only one count was recorded for this clone. CDR3 amino acids: CASTTPGQFNEKLFF. In DNA, the CDR3 is TGTGCCAGCACAACCCCGGGACAGTTTAATGAAAAACTGTTTTTT. The gene calls are TRBV2 and TRBJ1-4, with 7 bases fitting TRBD1. The trim removed 7 bases at V and 4 bases at J, leaving 9 bases unmatched. The CDR3 extends over 15 amino acids. From germline, CDR1 is SNHLY and CDR2 FYNNEI. The variable domain in full, with the rest retrieved from reference TRBV2 and TRBJ1-4, is EPEVTQTPSHQVTQMGQEVILRCVPISNHLYFYWYRQILGQKVEFLVSFYNNEISEKSEIFDDQFSVERPDGSNFTLKIRSTKLEDSAMYFCASTTPGQFNEKLFFGSGTQLSVL.

The chain couples TRBV27 to TRBJ1-2; tentatively, D is TRBD1 (6 bases). This CDR3 has 17 residues. Trimming stripped 5 bases from V and 6 bases from J, with 25 bases between. Germline V gives CDR1 MNHEY, CDR2 SMNVEV (reference sequence). CDR3 in amino acids: CASSLKDPIQGSDGYTF. The CDR3 DNA is TGTGCCAGCAGTCTCAAAGACCCAATACAGGGATCGGATGGCTACACCTTC.

CDR3 region: CASSEAGGHTEAFF. CDR3 in DNA: TGTGCCAGCAGTGAAGCCGGGGGACACACTGAAGCTTTCTTT. The V and J genes are TRBV6-1 and TRBJ1-1; D is possibly TRBD1 (5 bases). V was pared by 0 bases and J by 3 bases, with 8 bases between. Germline V gene data show CDR1 as MNHNS and CDR2 as SASEGT. The CDR3 length is 14 residues.

Points on this clone: A junction end diverges from the germline sequence, so it may reflect a read error. CDR3 coding DNA: TGTGCTAGCAGCTTCACCAGGGAGGGAGAGCAGTTCTTC. This codes for CASSFTREGEQFF. This rearrangement joins TRBV7-7 to TRBJ2-1; TRBD2 agrees at 7 bases. This CDR3 region has 13 residues. From germline, CDR1 is SSHAT and CDR2 FNYEAQ (reference sequence).

The chain uses TRBV7-9 and TRBJ2-2; D unclear. CDR1 is SEHNR, CDR2 FQNEAQ, per germline (reference sequence). Trimming removed 2 bases from V and 6 bases from J, with 4 bases in between. The CDR3 is made up of 12 amino acids. CDR3 sequence reads: CASSLWPGELFF. CDR3 in DNA: TGTGCCAGCAGCTTATGGCCCGGGGAGCTGTTTTTT.